The clone carrying this T cell receptor beta chain was observed at least ten times. These data come from a study of naive and memory T cell subsets. V trimming: 1 base; J trimming: 6 bases; junction bases outside the gene matches: 8. CDR1 and CDR2 from the germline V gene are SGHRS and YFSETQ. This CDR3 is 16 amino acids long. Two oligonucleotides, mixed equimolar, formed the beta constant-region primer covering TRBC1 and TRBC2. TCRdb fed the UMI-ligation and nested PCR reads into MiXCR, producing one record per CDR3 protein. The table lists about 90,000 distinct CDR3 sequences, around 6.5% of them singletons, with 1.6% in the top ten.

The rearrangement joins TRBV5-1 to TRBJ2-1, with 9 bases fitting TRBD2. Sample: central memory CD4+ T cells from blood. This TCR came from a human donor in good health. The DNA of the CDR3 is TGCGCCAGCAGCTTGTATAGCGGGAGTCGAGGCAATGAGCAGTTCTTC. Translated, it gives CASSLYSGSRGNEQFF.